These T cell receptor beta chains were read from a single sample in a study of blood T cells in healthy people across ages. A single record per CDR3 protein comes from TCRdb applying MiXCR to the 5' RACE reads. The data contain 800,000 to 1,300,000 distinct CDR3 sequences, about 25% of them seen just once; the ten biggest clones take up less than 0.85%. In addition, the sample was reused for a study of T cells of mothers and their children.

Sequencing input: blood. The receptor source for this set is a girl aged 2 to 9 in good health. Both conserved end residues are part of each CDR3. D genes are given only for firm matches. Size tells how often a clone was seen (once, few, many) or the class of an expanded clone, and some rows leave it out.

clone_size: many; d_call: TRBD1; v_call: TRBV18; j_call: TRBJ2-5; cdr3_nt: TGTGCCAGCAGTCCGGACAGGGAAGAGACCCAGTACTTC; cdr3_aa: CASSPDREETQYF
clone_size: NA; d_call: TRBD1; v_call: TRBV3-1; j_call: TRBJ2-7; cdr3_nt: TGTGCCAGCAGTTCGGGGGACAGGGTCCGCGAGCAGTACTTC; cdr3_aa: CASSSGDRVREQYF
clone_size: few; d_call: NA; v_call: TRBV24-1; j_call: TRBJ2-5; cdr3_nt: TGTGCCACCAGTGACTCAGTCATGATGACCCAGTACTTC; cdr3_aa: CATSDSVMMTQYF
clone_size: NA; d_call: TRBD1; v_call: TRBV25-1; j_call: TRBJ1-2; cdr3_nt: TGTGCCAGCAGTGTATGGACAGGGGAGGGCTACACCTTC; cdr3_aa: CASSVWTGEGYTF
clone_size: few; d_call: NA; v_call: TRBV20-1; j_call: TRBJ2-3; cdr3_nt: TGCAGTGCTAGTCCCAGGGTGTTGGCAGATACGCAGTATTTT; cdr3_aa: CSASPRVLADTQYF
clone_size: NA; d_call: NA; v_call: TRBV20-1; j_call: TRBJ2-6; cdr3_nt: TGCAGTGCTAGAGTACAATCTGGGGCCAACGTCCTGACTTTC; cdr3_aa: CSARVQSGANVLTF
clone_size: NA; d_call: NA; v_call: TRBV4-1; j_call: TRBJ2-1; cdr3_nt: TGCGCCAGCAGCCAAGAGGGACATAACAATGAGCAGTTCTTC; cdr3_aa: CASSQEGHNNEQFF
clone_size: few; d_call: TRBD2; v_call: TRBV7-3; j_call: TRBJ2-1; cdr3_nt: TGTGCCAGCAGCTTAGAGGGACTAGCCTCCAATGAGCAGTTCTTC; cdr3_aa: CASSLEGLASNEQFF
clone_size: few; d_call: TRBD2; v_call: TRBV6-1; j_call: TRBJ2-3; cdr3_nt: TGTGCCAGCCGCCCCCAGTTGCTAGCGGGAGTAGTTGATACGCAGTATTTT; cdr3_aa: CASRPQLLAGVVDTQYF
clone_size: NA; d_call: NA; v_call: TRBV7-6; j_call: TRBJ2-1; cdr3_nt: TGTGCCAGCAGCTCGAGCTGGCAGAGCTCCTACAATGAGCAGTTCTTC; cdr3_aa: CASSSSWQSSYNEQFF
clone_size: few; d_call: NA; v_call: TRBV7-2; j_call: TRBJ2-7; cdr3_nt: TGTGCCAGCAGCTTAGTATTGGGTGACGAGCAGTACTTC; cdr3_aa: CASSLVLGDEQYF
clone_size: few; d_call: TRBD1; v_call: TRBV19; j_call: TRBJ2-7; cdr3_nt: TGTGCCAGTAGCCCACAGGGGGCCAGATACGAGCAGTACTTC; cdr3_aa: CASSPQGARYEQYF
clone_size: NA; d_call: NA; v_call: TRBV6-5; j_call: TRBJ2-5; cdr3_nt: TGTGCCAGCAGTACCTTAGCCTGGGAGCAGTACTTC; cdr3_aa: CASSTLAWEQYF
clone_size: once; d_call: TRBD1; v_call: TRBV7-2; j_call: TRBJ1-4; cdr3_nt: TGTGCCAGCAGCTTAACCCCTTGGACAGGGAGTGCAACTAATGAAAAACTGTTTTTT; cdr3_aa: CASSLTPWTGSATNEKLFF
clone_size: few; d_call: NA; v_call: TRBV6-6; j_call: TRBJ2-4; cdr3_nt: TGTGCCAGCAACCACCACGGAAGGGGAGCGGCCAAAAACATTCAGTACTTC; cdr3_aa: CASNHHGRGAAKNIQYF
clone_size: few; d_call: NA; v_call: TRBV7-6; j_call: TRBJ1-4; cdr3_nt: TGTGCCAGCAGCTTATGGCAGGGGCCTAATGAAAAACTGTTTTTT; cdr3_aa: CASSLWQGPNEKLFF
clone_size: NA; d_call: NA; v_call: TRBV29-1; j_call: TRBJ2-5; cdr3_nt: TGCAGCGTTGAACGCGCGGGAACGAAAGAGACCCAGTACTTC; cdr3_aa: CSVERAGTKETQYF
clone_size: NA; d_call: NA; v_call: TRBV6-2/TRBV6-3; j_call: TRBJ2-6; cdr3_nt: TGTGCCAGCAGGTACAGCTCCTCTGGGGCCAACGTCCTGACTTTC; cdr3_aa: CASRYSSSGANVLTF
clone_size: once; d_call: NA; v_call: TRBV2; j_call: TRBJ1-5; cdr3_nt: TGTGCCACAGCCATGGGGAATCAGCCCCAGCATTTT; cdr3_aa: CATAMGNQPQHF
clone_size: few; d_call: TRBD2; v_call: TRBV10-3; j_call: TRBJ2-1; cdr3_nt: TGTGCCATCAGCGTGGGACTAGCGGGGACATACAATGAGCAGTTCTTC; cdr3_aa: CAISVGLAGTYNEQFF
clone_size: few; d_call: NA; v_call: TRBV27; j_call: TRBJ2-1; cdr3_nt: TGTGCCAGCAGCCCAGCGGGCTCCTACAATGAGCAGTTCTTC; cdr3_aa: CASSPAGSYNEQFF
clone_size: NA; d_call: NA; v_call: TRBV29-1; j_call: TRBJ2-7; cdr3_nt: TGCAGCGCCAAAGCGGAGAAATACGAGCAGTACTTC; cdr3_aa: CSAKAEKYEQYF
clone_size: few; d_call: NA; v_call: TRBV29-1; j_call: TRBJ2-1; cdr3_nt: TGCAGCGTTATGGGGTTTGAGCAGTTCTTC; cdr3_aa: CSVMGFEQFF
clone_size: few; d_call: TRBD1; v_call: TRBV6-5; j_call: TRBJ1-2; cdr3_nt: TGTGCCAGCAGTTCGAGAGGGACAGGGCCCCTTAACTATGGCTACACCTTC; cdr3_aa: CASSSRGTGPLNYGYTF
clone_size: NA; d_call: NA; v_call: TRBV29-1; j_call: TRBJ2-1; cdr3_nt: TGCAGCGTTGTCGAAACAGGGTTAGAGCAGTCCTTC; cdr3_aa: CSVVETGLEQSF
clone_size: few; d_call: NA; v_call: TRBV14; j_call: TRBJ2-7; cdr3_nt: TGTGCCAGCAGCCAAGATCTTGCTAGGGAGCAGTACTTC; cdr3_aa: CASSQDLAREQYF
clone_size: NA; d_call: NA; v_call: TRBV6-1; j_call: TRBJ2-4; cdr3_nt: TGTGCCAGCAGTGACTGGGGGCCGTCGGACATTCAGTACTTC; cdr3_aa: CASSDWGPSDIQYF
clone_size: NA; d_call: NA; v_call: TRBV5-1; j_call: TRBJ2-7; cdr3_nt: TGCGCCAGCAGCTTGGACACCCCAACTTTATACGAGCAGTACTTC; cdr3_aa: CASSLDTPTLYEQYF
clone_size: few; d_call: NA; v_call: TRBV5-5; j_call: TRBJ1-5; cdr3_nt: TGTGCCAGCAGCTGGGGAGGGGATGGCAATCAGCCCCAGCATTTT; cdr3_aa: CASSWGGDGNQPQHF
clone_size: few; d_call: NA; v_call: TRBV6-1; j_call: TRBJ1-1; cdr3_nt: TGTGCCAGCAGTGAAGGGGTATGGGGAAATGAAGCTTTCTTT; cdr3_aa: CASSEGVWGNEAFF
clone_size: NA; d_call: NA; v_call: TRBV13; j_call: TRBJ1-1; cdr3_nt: TGTGCCAGCAGCTTAGGAGGACACCGACTAAACACTGAAGCTTTCTTT; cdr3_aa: CASSLGGHRLNTEAFF
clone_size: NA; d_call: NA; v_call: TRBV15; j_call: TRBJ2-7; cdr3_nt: TGTGCCACCAGCAGAGAGGTAGACGGGGAGCAGTACTTC; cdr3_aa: CATSREVDGEQYF
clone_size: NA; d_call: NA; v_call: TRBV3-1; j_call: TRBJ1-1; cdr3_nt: TGTGCCAACAGTTCGGGACGGCCAACTGAAGCTTTCTTT; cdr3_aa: CANSSGRPTEAFF
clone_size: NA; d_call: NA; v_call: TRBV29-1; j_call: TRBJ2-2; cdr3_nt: TGCAGCGTTGAAGACTATTCGAAGGGGACCGGGGAGCTGTTTTTT; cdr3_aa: CSVEDYSKGTGELFF
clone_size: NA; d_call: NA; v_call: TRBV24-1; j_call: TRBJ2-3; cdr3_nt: TGTGCCACCAGTGATACCGAAGATACGCAGTATTTT; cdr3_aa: CATSDTEDTQYF
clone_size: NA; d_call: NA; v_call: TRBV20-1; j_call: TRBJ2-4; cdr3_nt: TGCAGTGCTACTGCCAGGGGGAGGTTCGGGAACATTCAGTACTTC; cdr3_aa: CSATARGRFGNIQYF
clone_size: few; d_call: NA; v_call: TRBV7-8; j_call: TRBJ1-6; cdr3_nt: TGTGCCAGCAGCCACGGACGGGTCAATTCACCCCTCCACTTT; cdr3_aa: CASSHGRVNSPLHF
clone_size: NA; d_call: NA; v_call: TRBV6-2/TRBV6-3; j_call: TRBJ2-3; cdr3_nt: TGTGCCAGCAGTTACGGCCGAGAGGGAGATACGCAGTATTTT; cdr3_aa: CASSYGREGDTQYF
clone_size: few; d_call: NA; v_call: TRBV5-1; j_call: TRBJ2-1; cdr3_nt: TGCGCCAGCAGCCCAGAACTAGTCGGTGAGCAGTTCTTC; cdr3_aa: CASSPELVGEQFF